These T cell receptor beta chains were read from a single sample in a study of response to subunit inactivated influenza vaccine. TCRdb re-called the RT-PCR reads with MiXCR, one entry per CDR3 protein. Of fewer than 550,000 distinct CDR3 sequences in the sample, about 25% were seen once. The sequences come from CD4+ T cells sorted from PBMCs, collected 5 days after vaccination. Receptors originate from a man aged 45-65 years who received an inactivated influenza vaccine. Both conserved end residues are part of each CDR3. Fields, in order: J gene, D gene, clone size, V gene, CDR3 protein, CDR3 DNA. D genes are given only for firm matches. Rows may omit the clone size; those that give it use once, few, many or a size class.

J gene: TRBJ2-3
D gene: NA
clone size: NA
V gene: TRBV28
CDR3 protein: CASSVTGIPLTDTQYF
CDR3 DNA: TGTGCCAGCAGTGTCACAGGGATCCCTCTCACAGATACGCAGTATTTT

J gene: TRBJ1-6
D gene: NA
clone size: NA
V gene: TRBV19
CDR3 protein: CATTPEWGSSLHF
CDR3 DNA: TGTGCCACCACCCCAGAATGGGGGTCGTCCCTCCACTTT

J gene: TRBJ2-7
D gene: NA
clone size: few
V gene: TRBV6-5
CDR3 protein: CASRGHLYEQYF
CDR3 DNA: TGTGCCAGTAGGGGACACCTCTACGAGCAGTACTTC

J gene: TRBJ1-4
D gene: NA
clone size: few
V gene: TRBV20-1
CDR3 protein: CSARDMSGVEKLFF
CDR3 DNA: TGCAGTGCTAGAGATATGTCGGGGGTCGAAAAACTGTTTTTT

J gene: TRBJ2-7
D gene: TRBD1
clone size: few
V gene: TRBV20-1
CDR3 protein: CSARGVGQGAPYEQYF
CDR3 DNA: TGCAGTGCTAGAGGAGTAGGACAGGGGGCACCCTACGAGCAGTACTTC

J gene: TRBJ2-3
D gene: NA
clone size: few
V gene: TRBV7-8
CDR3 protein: CASSLWGRTDTQYF
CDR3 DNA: TGTGCCAGCAGCTTATGGGGGCGCACAGATACGCAGTATTTT

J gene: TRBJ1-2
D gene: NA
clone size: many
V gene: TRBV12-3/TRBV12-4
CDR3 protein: CASSLGVGGYTF
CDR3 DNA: TGTGCCAGCAGTTTAGGGGTTGGAGGCTACACCTTC

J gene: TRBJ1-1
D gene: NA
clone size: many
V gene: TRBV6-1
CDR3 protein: CASRTGRPPMNTEAFF
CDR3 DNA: TGTGCCAGCAGAACCGGACGGCCACCTATGAACACTGAAGCTTTCTTT

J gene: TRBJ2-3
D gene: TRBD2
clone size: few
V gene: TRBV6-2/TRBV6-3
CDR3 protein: CASSYYEGSGLSTDTQYF
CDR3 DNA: TGTGCCAGCAGTTACTACGAAGGTAGCGGGCTGAGCACAGATACGCAGTATTTT

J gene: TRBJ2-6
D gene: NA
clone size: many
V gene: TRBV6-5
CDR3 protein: CASSYSRAAGANVLTF
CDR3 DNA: TGTGCCAGCAGTTACTCGAGAGCCGCCGGGGCCAACGTCCTGACTTTC

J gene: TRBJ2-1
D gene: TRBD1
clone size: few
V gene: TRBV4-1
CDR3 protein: CASSQDVALQGAALSSYNEQFF
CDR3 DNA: TGCGCCAGCAGCCAAGATGTGGCGCTACAGGGGGCCGCTTTAAGCTCCTACAATGAGCAGTTCTTC

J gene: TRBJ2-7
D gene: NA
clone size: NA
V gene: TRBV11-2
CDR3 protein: CASSLEGRGPYEQYF
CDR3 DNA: TGTGCCAGCAGCTTAGAAGGCAGGGGACCCTACGAGCAGTACTTC

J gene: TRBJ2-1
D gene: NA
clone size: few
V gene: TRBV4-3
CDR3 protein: CASSQEPNTYNEQFF
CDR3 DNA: TGCGCCAGCAGCCAAGAGCCGAACACCTACAATGAGCAGTTCTTC

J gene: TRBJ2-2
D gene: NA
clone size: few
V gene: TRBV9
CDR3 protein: CASSATSPGELFF
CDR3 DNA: TGTGCCAGCAGCGCGACTAGTCCCGGGGAGCTGTTTTTT

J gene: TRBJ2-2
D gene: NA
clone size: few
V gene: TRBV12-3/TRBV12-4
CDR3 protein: CASRLAPNTGELFF
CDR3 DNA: TGTGCCAGCCGTCTGGCACCCAACACCGGGGAGCTGTTTTTT

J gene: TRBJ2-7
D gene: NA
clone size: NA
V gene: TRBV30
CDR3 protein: CAWTGSSYEQYF
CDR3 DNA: TGTGCCTGGACGGGGAGCTCCTACGAGCAGTACTTC

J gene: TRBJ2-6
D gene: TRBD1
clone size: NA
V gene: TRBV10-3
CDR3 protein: CAISTTGPNAYSGANVLTF
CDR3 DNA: TGTGCCATCAGTACGACAGGGCCCAATGCGTACTCTGGGGCCAACGTCCTGACTTTC

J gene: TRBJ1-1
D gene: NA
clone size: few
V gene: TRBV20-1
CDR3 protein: CSAREGPWDTEAFF
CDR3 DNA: TGCAGTGCTAGAGAGGGCCCCTGGGACACTGAAGCTTTCTTT

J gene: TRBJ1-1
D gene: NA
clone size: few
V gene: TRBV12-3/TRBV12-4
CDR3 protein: CASSLSQGNTEAFF
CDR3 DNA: TGTGCCAGCAGTTTATCCCAGGGGAACACTGAAGCTTTCTTT

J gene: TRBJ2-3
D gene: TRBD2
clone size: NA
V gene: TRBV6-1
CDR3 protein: CASSPRTRPDTQYF
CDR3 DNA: TGTGCCAGCAGCCCGAGGACTAGGCCAGATACGCAGTATTTT

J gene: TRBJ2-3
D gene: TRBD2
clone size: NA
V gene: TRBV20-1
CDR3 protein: CSASGLASDTQYF
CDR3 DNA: TGCAGTGCTAGCGGACTAGCCTCAGATACGCAGTATTTT

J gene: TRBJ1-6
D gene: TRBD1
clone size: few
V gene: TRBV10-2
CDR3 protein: CASSQTGGNSPLHF
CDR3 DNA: TGCGCCAGCAGTCAGACAGGGGGTAATTCACCCCTCCACTTT